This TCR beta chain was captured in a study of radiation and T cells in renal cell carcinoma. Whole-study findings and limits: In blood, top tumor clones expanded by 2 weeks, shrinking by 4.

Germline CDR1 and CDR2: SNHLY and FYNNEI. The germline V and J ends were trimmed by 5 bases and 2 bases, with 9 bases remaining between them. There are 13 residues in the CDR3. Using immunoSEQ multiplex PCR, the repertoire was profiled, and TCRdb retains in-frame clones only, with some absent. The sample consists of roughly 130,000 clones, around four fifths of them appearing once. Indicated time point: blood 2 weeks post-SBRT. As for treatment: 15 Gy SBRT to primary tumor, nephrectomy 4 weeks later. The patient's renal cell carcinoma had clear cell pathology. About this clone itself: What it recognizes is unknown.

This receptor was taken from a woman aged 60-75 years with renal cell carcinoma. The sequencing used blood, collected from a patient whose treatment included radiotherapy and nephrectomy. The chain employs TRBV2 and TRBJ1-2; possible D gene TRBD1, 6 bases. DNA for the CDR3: TGTGCCAGCAGTTTACAGGGAAACTATGGCTACACCTTC. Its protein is CASSLQGNYGYTF.